This is a list of T cell receptor beta chains from one sample in a study of cytomegalovirus exposure and HLA in healthy donors. Using immunoSEQ multiplex PCR, the repertoire was profiled, and TCRdb retains in-frame clones only, with some absent. There are more than 60,000 clones in the sample; under 85% occur only once, and 8% to 10% lies in the top ten. Input material: PBMCs. Receptors were obtained from a woman aged 40 to 55 in good health and CMV-seropositive. The CDR3 runs from the conserved cysteine through the conserved F or W.

v_call	cdr3_length	cdr3_aa
TRBV5-4	14	CASSSQGAEETQYF
TRBV7-2	15	CASSLQGQGNSPLHF
TRBV21-1	16	CASSKNWQAHTDTQYF
TRBV5-6	15	CASSTQGPYTDTQYF
TRBV7-8	14	CASSQGQYTGELFF
TRBV4-1	14	CASTDIGGRPEAFF
TRBV6-5	14	CATVRDRGLETQYF
TRBV29-1	13	CSALTSGGETQYF
TRBV28	14	CASRGDFQNQPQHF
TRBV28	16	CASSSAPGTGLYEQYF
TRBV30	20	CAWSQTPRGGLILSSYEQYF
TRBV28	17	CASSLGTILYSNQPQHF
TRBV28	14	CASRTNREYYGYTF
TRBV18	14	CASSTGTGGDEQFF
TRBV7-6	14	CASSRLGRRETQYF
TRBV11-2	16	CASSLTRTGRSYEQYF
TRBV27	15	CASSQRQGANYGYTF
TRBV13	15	CASSFLAGGTDTQYF
TRBV5-5	15	CASSQLAGHTDTQYF
TRBV7-2	15	CASSLAGGRAYEQYF
TRBV7-3	15	CASSLGQGSYNEQFF
TRBV27	13	CASSFGGGYGYTF
TRBV6-4	13	CASSVSETGELFF
TRBV11-2	13	CASSLEAANEQFF
TRBV6-5	11	CASHGGREAFF
TRBV9	16	CASSPRLAGDQETQYF
TRBV6-5	15	CASSYSRGPLSEQYF
TRBV7-6	12	CASSNRGGEAFF
TRBV7-9	13	CASTAGGHSPLHF
TRBV7-2	15	CASSLSGGAPNIQYF
TRBV5-4	15	CASSLLGQGVTEQFF
TRBV19	16	CASSKPAGGLQETQYF
TRBV5-1	15	CASSLEWLVRNEQFF
TRBV10-3	17	CAISEPSGLPNTGELFF
TRBV28	14	CASNSGQLNTEAFF
TRBV28	15	CASRGAHRGRQPQHF
TRBV10-3	14	CAISEGRDGNTIYF
TRBV27	14	CASSLRGGENEQFF
TRBV10-1	15	CASPGQGKGNQPQHF
TRBV6-5	14	CASSYQAQGNIQYF
TRBV28	19	CASSLGPALVAGDRETQYF
TRBV5-6	15	CASSPITEFGNTIYF
TRBV6-1	15	CASSEYQRGYNEQFF